One sample yielded the 13 T cell receptor beta chains listed below, sequenced in a study of blood T cell repertoires in COVID-19. Clones were read by immunoSEQ multiplex PCR, and TCRdb kept only the in-frame ones, dropping some. This sample has about 170,000 clones; around 83% occur once, and the top ten carry 6% to 7.5%. Input material: peripheral blood. The receptors stem from a woman aged 80 or over in a cohort sampled during active or convalescent COVID-19.

This clone has just a few counts. The chain couples TRBV7-9 to TRBJ2-1; a possible D gene is TRBD1 (5 bases). Germline CDR1 is SEHNR and CDR2 is FQNEAQ (reference sequence). CDR3 length: 11 amino acids. Trimming left V 6 bases short and J 10 bases short, with 10 bases between. DNA of the CDR3: TGTGCCAGCAGGGGGCCCAAGGAGCAGTTCTTC. Protein sequence: CASRGPKEQFF.

The DNA for the CDR3 is TGCAGCGTTGACAGGACAGTCGATAACTATGGCTACACCTTC. It translates to CSVDRTVDNYGYTF. V usage is TRBV29-1 and J usage is TRBJ1-2, with D perhaps TRBD1 (6 bases). V was pared by 3 bases and J by 1 base, with 12 bases between. The germline gives CDR1 SQVTM, CDR2 ANQGSEA. The CDR3 runs to 14 residues.

This clone was observed a single time. The chain combines TRBV30 with TRBJ2-3, with TRBD1 as a possible D gene (6 bases). The CDR3 sequence is 14 residues long. CDR1 and CDR2 from the germline V gene are GTSNPN and SVGIG (reference sequence). Trimming left V 1 base short and J 2 bases short, with 10 bases between. CDR3 amino acids: CAWSEGQPTDTQYF. The CDR3 DNA sequence: TGTGCCTGGAGTGAGGGACAACCCACAGATACGCAGTATTTT.

This sequence joins TRBV6-2 or TRBV6-3 and TRBJ1-5; 11 nucleotides align to TRBD1. The junction had 2 bases not matched to a gene; V was cut back by 5 bases and J by 2 bases. The germline CDR1 and CDR2 sequences are MNHEY and SVGEGT. The CDR3 sequence is 15 residues long. For the CDR3, the DNA is TGTGCCAGCAGTCGGACAGGGGGCCGCAATCAGCCCCAGCATTTT. This encodes CASSRTGGRNQPQHF.

The genes are TRBV18 and TRBJ1-4, with a weak D call TRBD1 (5 bases). Trimming removed 3 bases from V and 3 bases from J, with 14 bases in between. This CDR3 is 16 amino acids long. CDR1 and CDR2 (germline): KGHSH, LQKENI. The DNA of the CDR3 is TGTGCCAGCTCACCTCCGGGTGGGGCAGCTAATGAAAAACTGTTTTTT. As protein: CASSPPGGAANEKLFF.

This clone was seen a handful of times. The chain couples TRBV3-1 (or the pseudogene TRBV3-2) to TRBJ1-5; D not resolved. The CDR3 spans 14 residues. CDR1 and CDR2 from the germline V gene are LGHDT and YNNKEL (reference sequence). V was trimmed by 0 bases and J by 13 bases, leaving 16 bases between them. The CDR3 region is CASSQDPSSSGQHF. Written as DNA, the CDR3 is TGTGCCAGCAGCCAAGATCCGTCTAGTTCGGGACAGCATTTT.

This rearrangement joins TRBV5-4 to TRBJ2-5; 7 positions agree with TRBD1. Germline lookup yields CDR1 SGHNT and CDR2 YYREEE (reference sequence). This CDR3 has 13 residues. The J segment lost 1 base and the V segment lost 9 bases, leaving 6 bases of the junction unmatched. CDR3 DNA: TGTGCCACCAAGGGACAGTCCCAAGAGACCCAGTACTTC. Translation: CATKGQSQETQYF.

This chain joins TRBV25-1 and TRBJ1-5, with D unresolved. The V end lost 5 bases, the J end lost 0 bases, and 8 bases lay between the germline ends. This CDR3 region has 14 residues. CDR1 is MGHDK, CDR2 SYGVNS, per germline. The CDR3, as DNA: TGTGCCAGCAGTCCCCCGGGTAGCAATCAGCCCCAGCATTTT. It is translated as CASSPPGSNQPQHF.

This clone was detected only once. The V call is TRBV20-1, the J call TRBJ1-2; the match to TRBD1 covers 9 bases. Germline V gene data show CDR1 as DFQATT and CDR2 as SNEGSKA (reference sequence). The CDR3 loop spans 11 amino acids. The CDR3 region has the DNA TGCACTACAGGACAGGGGAGTGGCTACACCTTC. Residues: CTTGQGSGYTF.

The V gene is TRBV5-6, the J gene TRBJ1-4; 10 positions match TRBD1. The CDR3 totals 16 residues. After removal of 4 bases from V and 3 bases from J, the junction contained 6 bases not matched to a gene. CDR1 SGHDT and CDR2 YYEEEE come from the germline V gene. CDR3 in amino acids: CASSGDRGYANEKLFF. DNA of the CDR3: TGTGCCAGCAGCGGGGACAGGGGATACGCTAATGAAAAACTGTTTTTT.

The chain has TRBV5-1 and TRBJ2-7, with 7 bases fitting TRBD1. The CDR3 has 17 amino acids. Looked up from germline, CDR1 is SGHRS and CDR2 is YFSETQ. V shed 3 bases and J 0 bases; nucleotides not matched to a gene: 12. The CDR3 coding sequence is TGCGCCAGCAGCTCCCAATCAGGGGGTACCAGCTCCTACGAGCAGTACTTC. This encodes CASSSQSGGTSSYEQYF.

This clone was seen only once. The chain links TRBV5-4 to TRBJ1-2; 7 bases map to TRBD1. The CDR3 spans 14 residues. Germline V gene data show CDR1 as SGHNT and CDR2 as YYREEE (reference sequence). V shed 3 bases and J 6 bases; nucleotides not matched to a gene: 8. The CDR3 reads CASSSNRGDDGYTF. CDR3 DNA sequence: TGTGCCAGCAGCTCAAACAGGGGAGATGATGGCTACACCTTC.

V gene TRBV6-5 combines with J gene TRBJ1-2; D perhaps matches TRBD1 (6 bases). V lost 4 bases and J lost 8, with 20 bases in between. CDR1 and CDR2 from the germline V gene are MNHEY and SVGAGI. CDR3 length equals 15 residues. For the CDR3, the DNA is TGTGCCAGCAGTTTTCGGACGACAGGAGCTAGGGGCTACACCTTC. Translating it yields CASSFRTTGARGYTF.